This passage covers 13 T cell receptor beta chains from one sample sequenced in a study of response to subunit inactivated influenza vaccine (dated by TCRdb to 2016 to 2019). Per the publication, the time point label means: around 47 days after influenza vaccine administration. The library was made by RT-PCR. The instrument was an Illumina HiSeq 2500. TCRdb itself trimmed the public reads at Q25 with fastp, ran MiXCR and retained productive beta chains. All rows with the same CDR3 protein become a single entry with the most common DNA and genes. The sample profile shows about 520,000 distinct CDR3 sequences; about a tenth of them were found once. Of the sample, more than 10% falls within the top ten clones. The sequencing here drew on PBMCs from blood, taken around seven weeks after vaccination. The receptors come from a man aged 50-59 years who received an inactivated influenza vaccine. Donor details come from another sample of the same person, matched by shared clones.

The table lists this clonotype with a few counts. The chain joins TRBV12-3 or TRBV12-4 to TRBJ1-2, with 8 bases fitting TRBD1. The length of the CDR3 is 15 residues. After removal of 6 bases from V and 3 bases from J, the junction contained 9 bases not matched to a gene. CDR3 sequence: CASREGTGGYYGYTF. The CDR3 DNA is TGTGCCAGCAGGGAGGGGACAGGAGGGTACTATGGCTACACCTTC.

The rearrangement joins TRBV6-2 or TRBV6-3 to TRBJ2-5, with a possible D match to TRBD2 (6 bases). CDR1 is MNHEY, CDR2 SVGEGT, per germline. The CDR3 is made up of 17 amino acids. Trimming took off 8 bases at V and 2 bases at J, with 24 bases between the two ends. The CDR3 sequence is CASAKLASAINQETQYF. DNA for the CDR3: TGTGCCAGCGCGAAACTGGCTAGCGCCATTAATCAAGAGACCCAGTACTTC.

This chain connects TRBV20-1 to TRBJ2-3; TRBD2 matches 10 bases. Germline CDR1 and CDR2: DFQATT and SNEGSKA (reference sequence). This CDR3 comprises 14 residues. V lost 2 bases and J lost 5; bases outside the gene matches: 4. In nucleotides, the CDR3 is TGCAGTGCTAGAAAGAGCGGGAGGGTAGATACGCAGTATTTT. This gives the protein CSARKSGRVDTQYF.

This rearrangement joins TRBV7-2 to TRBJ1-5, with no clear D. This CDR3 contains 14 residues. V lost 2 bases and J lost 4, with 9 bases in between. Germline lookup yields CDR1 SGHTA and CDR2 FQGNSA. CDR3 DNA: TGTGCCAGCAGCTTAACGGTACGAAATCAGCCCCAGCATTTT. Amino acids: CASSLTVRNQPQHF.

A few counts support this clonotype. The chain employs TRBV4-3 and TRBJ2-1, with 9 bases identical to TRBD2. J was trimmed by 8 bases and V by 1 base; bases with no gene match: 12. The CDR3 has 17 amino acids. Germline V gene sequence: CDR1 LGHNA, CDR2 YSLEER. CDR3 coding DNA: TGCGCCAGCAGCCAAGGTTTGCGGGGGGGCCTTCTCGATGAGCAGTTCTTC. Translated: CASSQGLRGGLLDEQFF.

This clonotype has just a few counts. J is TRBJ2-7 and V is TRBV12-3 or TRBV12-4; tentatively, D is TRBD2 (6 bases). V was shortened by 1 base and J by 2 bases, with 9 bases between the two germline ends. The length of the CDR3 is 14 residues. The CDR3 nucleotides are TGTGCCAGCAGTTTAGGGCGGGATCCCTACGAGCAGTACTTC. It codes for CASSLGRDPYEQYF.

This clonotype was seen ten or more times. The CDR3 here is CASRKEGELFF. The CDR3 nucleotides are TGTGCCAGCAGGAAGGAGGGGGAGCTGTTTTTT. This rearrangement joins TRBV6-6 to TRBJ2-2; no clear D. Germline CDR1 is MNHNY and CDR2 is SVGAGI (reference sequence). The V end was cut by 6 bases, the J end by 8 bases, with 7 bases between. The CDR3 runs 11 residues.

This clonotype was detected only a few times. The rearrangement uses TRBV5-1 and TRBJ2-7; a possible D gene is TRBD1 (6 bases). V was pared by 3 bases and J by 3 bases, with 10 bases between. The CDR3 runs to 13 residues. Germline CDR1 reads SGHRS; CDR2 reads YFSETQ. CDR3 residues: CASSSWTVYEQYF. The CDR3 coding sequence is TGCGCCAGCAGCTCCTGGACAGTCTACGAGCAGTACTTC.

This clonotype was recorded a few times. V usage is TRBV7-8 and J usage is TRBJ2-7, with TRBD1 as a possible D gene (5 bases). Germline V gives CDR1 SGHVS, CDR2 FQNEAQ. V was clipped by 2 bases and J by 3 bases, with 14 bases between them. This CDR3 has 15 amino acids. The chain's CDR3 is CASSLQRQGFYEQYF. CDR3 nucleotides: TGTGCCAGCAGCTTACAGCGCCAGGGATTCTACGAGCAGTACTTC. Full variable domain (outside the CDR3, taken from reference TRBV7-8 and TRBJ2-7): GAGVSQSPRYKVAKRGQDVALRCDPISGHVSLFWYQQALGQGPEFLTYFQNEAQLDKSGLPSDRFFAERPEGSVSTLKIQRTQQEDSAVYLCASSLQRQGFYEQYFGPGTRLTVT.

This clonotype has a handful of counts. V usage is TRBV5-5 and J usage is TRBJ1-6; D is undetermined. Germline V gene lookup returns CDR1 SGHKS and CDR2 YYEKEE (reference sequence). This CDR3 is 13 amino acids long. V shed 1 base and J shed 8 bases, with 7 bases lying between them. The CDR3 sequence is CASSLFGDSPLHF. The CDR3 coding sequence is TGTGCCAGCAGCTTGTTTGGGGATTCACCCCTCCACTTT.

The gene calls are TRBV20-1 and TRBJ1-4; 9 bases match TRBD1. Germline CDR1 reads DFQATT; CDR2 reads SNEGSKA (reference sequence). The CDR3 loop spans 17 amino acids. The V gene end was trimmed by 6 bases and the J gene end by 4 bases; junction bases not matched to a gene: 15. The CDR3 coding sequence is TGCAGTGCAGCCCCACCACCGGGACAGGGAGATAATGAAAAACTGTTTTTT. Amino acid sequence: CSAAPPPGQGDNEKLFF.

This clonotype was observed a few times. This chain joins TRBV5-1 and TRBJ2-5; unclear D gene. This CDR3 region has 14 residues. Trimming left V 3 bases short and J 6 bases short, with 15 bases between. Germline CDR1 reads SGHRS; CDR2 reads YFSETQ. The CDR3 nucleotides read TGCGCCAGCAGCTCCAAGACGCCCCCAAAGACCCAGTACTTC. It yields the protein CASSSKTPPKTQYF.

The sample holds a few counts of this clonotype. J is TRBJ2-7 and V is TRBV20-1; 11 bases agree with TRBD1. The germline gives CDR1 DFQATT, CDR2 SNEGSKA (reference sequence). The V and J ends lost 3 bases and 4 bases, in that order; junction bases with no gene match: 8. CDR3 length equals 15 residues. The CDR3 region has the DNA TGCAGTGCTAGCCAAACGGGACAGGGGGGGTACGAGCAGTACTTC. The encoded protein is CSASQTGQGGYEQYF.